This T cell receptor (beta chain) stems from a study of blood T cells in healthy people across ages. The CDR3 extends over 11 amino acids. Germline loops: CDR1 MNHNY, CDR2 SVGAGI (reference sequence). Germline trimming cut 6 bases from V and 9 bases from J; bases unmatched to any gene: 0. Combining a sample-barcoded 5' primer with a J-beta primer mix, a second PCR ran for about 6 to 12 cycles. Each TCR beta cDNA got a 12-nucleotide random molecular identifier. From the 5' RACE reads, TCRdb called clonotypes with MiXCR, one entry per CDR3 protein. The sample has about 1,500,000 distinct CDR3 sequences, 40% to 50% seen once.

The sequencing input was blood. The chain combines TRBV6-6 with TRBJ2-1; TRBD2 aligns across 9 bases. The clonotype was recovered from a woman between 18 and 29 years old in good health. The CDR3 DNA reads TGTGCCAGCAGACTAGCGGGTGAGCAGTTCTTC. The encoded protein is CASRLAGEQFF.